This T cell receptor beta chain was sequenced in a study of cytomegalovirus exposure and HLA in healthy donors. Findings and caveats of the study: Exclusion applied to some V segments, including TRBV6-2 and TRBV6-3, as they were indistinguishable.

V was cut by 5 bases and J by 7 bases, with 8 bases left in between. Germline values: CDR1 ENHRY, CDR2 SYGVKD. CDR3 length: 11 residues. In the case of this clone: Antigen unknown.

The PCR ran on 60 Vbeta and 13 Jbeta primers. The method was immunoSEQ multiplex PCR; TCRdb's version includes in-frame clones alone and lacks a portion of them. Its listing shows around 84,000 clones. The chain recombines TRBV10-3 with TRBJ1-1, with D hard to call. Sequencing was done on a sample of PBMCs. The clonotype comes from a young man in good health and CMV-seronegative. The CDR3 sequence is CAISQEDEAFF. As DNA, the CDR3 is TGTGCCATCAGTCAGGAAGATGAAGCTTTCTTT.